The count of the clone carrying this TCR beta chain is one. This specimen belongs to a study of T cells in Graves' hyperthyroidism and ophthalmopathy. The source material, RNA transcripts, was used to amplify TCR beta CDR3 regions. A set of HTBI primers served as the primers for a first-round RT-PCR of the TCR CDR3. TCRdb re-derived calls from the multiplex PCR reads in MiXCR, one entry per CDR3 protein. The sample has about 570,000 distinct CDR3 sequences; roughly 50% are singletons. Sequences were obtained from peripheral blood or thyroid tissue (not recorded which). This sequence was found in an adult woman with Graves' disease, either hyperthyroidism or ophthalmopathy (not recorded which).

CDR3 DNA sequence: TGCAACCCACGACAGGGCGGTAGCACTGAAGCTTTCTTT. Protein product: CNPRQGGSTEAFF. The chain joins TRBV20-1 to TRBJ1-1, with TRBD1 matching 7 bases. Germline V lookup: CDR1 DFQATT, CDR2 SNEGSKA (reference sequence). The CDR3 is 13 amino acids.